This entry features one T cell receptor beta chain sequence. The record originates from a study of monozygotic twins with inflammatory bowel disease. The CDR3 loop spans 14 amino acids. In germline, CDR1 is GTSNPN, CDR2 SVGIG (reference sequence). With the 5' RACE reads reprocessed, TCRdb shows one record per CDR3 protein and no DNA. The sample totals some 150,000 distinct CDR3 sequences; its top ten clones hold 7.4%. Sequencing was performed on blood. This sequence originates from a human donor with ulcerative colitis or Crohn's disease, or a healthy co-twin of an affected twin (not recorded which). This rearrangement joins TRBV30 to TRBJ1-4; as DNA is missing, the TRBD1 call by TCRdb cannot be tested. CDR3 in amino acids: CAWGQGATNEKLFF.